The rows below give T cell receptor beta chains drawn from one sample of a study of CD8 T cells in ankylosing spondylitis. TCRdb used MiXCR to reprocess the 5' RACE reads, holding one entry per CDR3 protein. The sample contains around 440,000 distinct CDR3 sequences, about 15% of which appear only once. Sequenced sample: blood, either unsorted or a sorted T cell fraction (not recorded which). The receptors come from a male donor with ankylosing spondylitis. The CDR3 runs from the conserved cysteine through the conserved F or W. The D gene is left open where the match is weak. Size is stated for part of the rows, as once, few or many counts, or as a class when the clone is expanded.

V,size,length,D,J,DNA,CDR3
TRBV12-3/TRBV12-4,few,14,TRBD2,TRBJ2-7,TGTGCCAGCAGTTTAGTTGCGGGGGGCTACGAGCAGTACTTC,CASSLVAGGYEQYF
TRBV12-3/TRBV12-4,many,13,.,TRBJ2-3,TGTGCCAGCAGTTGGGGCTCCACAGATACGCAGTATTTT,CASSWGSTDTQYF
TRBV2,.,16,.,TRBJ1-5,TGTGCCAGCAAAGCAACAGGGTCCGGCGCCAATCAGCCCCAGCATTTT,CASKATGSGANQPQHF
TRBV6-2/TRBV6-3,.,15,TRBD2,TRBJ2-1,TGTGCCAGCAGTAGAGTGGCTAGCGGTTTTTATGAGCAGTTCTTC,CASSRVASGFYEQFF
TRBV20-1,.,12,.,TRBJ1-2,TGCAGTGCTAGAGGGCTCCCTTATGGCTACACCTTC,CSARGLPYGYTF
TRBV6-2/TRBV6-3,few,13,.,TRBJ2-7,TGTGCCAGCAGCCGCACAGTAGCCGACGAGCAGTACTTC,CASSRTVADEQYF
TRBV7-9,many,14,.,TRBJ2-7,TGTGCCAGCAGCTTAGAACATGGTATGGGCGAGCAGTACTTC,CASSLEHGMGEQYF
TRBV6-6,few,12,.,TRBJ1-1,TGTGCCAGCAGTCCTGCTAGGCCTGAAGCTTTCTTT,CASSPARPEAFF
TRBV7-9,.,13,.,TRBJ2-3,TGTGCCAGCCTACCGACAGTCACAGATACGCAGTATTTT,CASLPTVTDTQYF
TRBV7-9,.,16,.,TRBJ2-5,TGTGCCAGCAGCTTATCCGGGGCCTGGGGACAAGAGACCCAGTACTTC,CASSLSGAWGQETQYF
TRBV20-1,few,13,.,TRBJ1-5,TGCAGTGCTAGAGGGGACGGAAATCAGCCCCAGCATTTT,CSARGDGNQPQHF
TRBV6-1,.,12,.,TRBJ1-3,TGTGCCAGCAGAAACCAAGGAAACACCATATATTTT,CASRNQGNTIYF
TRBV5-1,many,15,.,TRBJ1-3,TGCGCCAGCAGCCGGGACGGGAGCTCTGGAAACACCATATATTTT,CASSRDGSSGNTIYF
TRBV28,once,16,.,TRBJ2-2,TGTGCCAGCAGTTTATTAGGCAACCTTAGGACCGGGGAGCTGTTTTTT,CASSLLGNLRTGELFF
TRBV7-9,few,14,.,TRBJ1-1,TGTGCCAGCAGCTTCGAACTGTTGAACACTGAAGCTTTCTTT,CASSFELLNTEAFF
TRBV7-2,few,14,.,TRBJ2-1,TGTGCCAGCAGCCCCAGGGGACAAAAGGGTGAGCAGTTCTTC,CASSPRGQKGEQFF
TRBV11-1,once,20,.,TRBJ2-3,TGTGCCAGCAGCCGGACCCCCCCCGGGCGAGGGTTGCGGACCACAGATACGCAGTATTTT,CASSRTPPGRGLRTTDTQYF
TRBV20-1,.,15,TRBD1,TRBJ1-5,TGCAGTGCTAGAACCGGGACAGGGGCCGGTCAGCCCCAGCATTTT,CSARTGTGAGQPQHF
TRBV4-1,once,15,.,TRBJ2-3,TGCGCCAGCAGCCAGGGCAGCTTTAGCACAGATACGCAGTATTTT,CASSQGSFSTDTQYF
TRBV7-3,.,15,TRBD2,TRBJ2-1,TGTGCCAGCAGCACGAGCGGGGGGGCCGGGAATGAGCAGTTCTTC,CASSTSGGAGNEQFF
TRBV6-4,.,18,.,TRBJ1-5,TGTGCCAGCAGTGACCCCCTTCAGAACAGTTATAGCAATCAGCCCCAGCATTTT,CASSDPLQNSYSNQPQHF
TRBV19,few,14,TRBD2,TRBJ2-5,TGTGCCAGTAGTAGCGGGGGGCCACAAGAGACCCAGTACTTC,CASSSGGPQETQYF
TRBV27,many,14,.,TRBJ2-3,TGTGCCAGCAGTTTCGAGACAGGCACAGATACGCAGTATTTT,CASSFETGTDTQYF